The 5 T cell receptor beta chains in this list originate from one sample, sequenced in a study of blood T cell repertoires in COVID-19. Clones were read by immunoSEQ multiplex PCR, and TCRdb kept only the in-frame ones, dropping some. This table has about 230,000 clones, around 92% appearing once. The sequencing sample was made of PBMCs or T cells enriched from blood (not recorded which). These receptor sequences come from a woman aged 25 to 39 with acute COVID-19.

The V gene is TRBV10-2, the J gene TRBJ1-6; a weak D match, TRBD1 (6 bases). Germline loops: CDR1 WSHSY, CDR2 SAAADI. This CDR3 comprises 13 residues. Trimming cost V 8 bases and J 10 bases, with 15 bases left between them. The CDR3 DNA is TGCGCCAGCGGGGACACGCTAAACTCACCCCTCCACTTT. Protein product: CASGDTLNSPLHF.

V is TRBV18 and J is TRBJ2-1; 10 bases are a match to TRBD2. CDR1 is KGHSH, CDR2 LQKENI, per germline. The CDR3 consists of 15 residues. J lost 4 bases, V lost 5 bases, and 5 bases had no gene match. DNA for the CDR3: TGTGCCAGCTCAGTGGCTAGCGGGGGATACAATGAGCAGTTCTTC. This gives the protein CASSVASGGYNEQFF.

The chain joins TRBV6-5 to TRBJ2-6; 8 bases match TRBD1. The CDR3 has 15 residues. The junction had 3 bases not matched to a gene; V was cut back by 6 bases and J by 2 bases. Germline V lookup: CDR1 MNHEY, CDR2 SVGAGI. DNA of the CDR3: TGTGCCAGCAGGATACAGGGGGCTGGGGCCAACGTCCTGACTTTC. Translation gives CASRIQGAGANVLTF.

The chain couples TRBV19 to TRBJ1-4, with TRBD1 identical over 7 bases. The CDR3 consists of 17 residues. V lost 1 base, J lost 7 bases, and 12 bases stayed unmatched. Germline V lookup: CDR1 LNHDA, CDR2 SQIVND (reference sequence). The CDR3 nucleotides are TGTGCCAGTAGTATAGCTACCCTAGCTTCAGGGGGTGAAAAACTGTTTTTT. Translating gives CASSIATLASGGEKLFF.

V and J are TRBV30 and TRBJ1-1; perhaps TRBD1 as D (6 bases). There are 15 residues in the CDR3. Germline V CDR1 and CDR2: GTSNPN, SVGIG (reference sequence). The V gene lost 1 base and the J gene lost 6 bases, with 18 bases spanning the gap. This chain's CDR3 is CAWSAKSRGGAEAFF. The DNA for the CDR3 is TGTGCCTGGAGTGCCAAAAGCAGGGGAGGGGCTGAAGCTTTCTTT.